Shown below are 22 T cell receptor beta chains from a single sample sequenced in a study of beta chain features in type 1 diabetes. These TCRs' antigens remain unknown. Findings and limits, study-wide: The study found moderately but significantly shorter TCRB CDR3s in all four CD4+ subsets of Type 1 diabetes patients.

Every isolated RNA sample was fully reverse transcribed, so sequencing captured expressed TCRB transcripts. Generated by immunoSEQ multiplex PCR, the TCRdb table keeps only in-frame clones and is missing some. The data hold roughly 730,000 clones, with about an eighth observed a single time. The sequenced sample consisted of naive CD4+ T cells from blood. The receptors come from a man in his late teens or twenties with type 1 diabetes.

The chain recombines TRBV7-9 with TRBJ2-1; D is ambiguous. Trimming removed 5 bases at V and 2 bases at J, with 10 bases between. Germline CDR1 and CDR2: SEHNR and FQNEAQ (reference sequence). This CDR3 region has 14 residues. As DNA, the CDR3 is TGTGCCAGCAGCGTAGGAGTGGCCTACAATGAGCAGTTCTTC. Translating gives CASSVGVAYNEQFF.

In its sample, this clone was seen a few times. The chain links TRBV6-5 to TRBJ2-6; D uncertain. The V gene lost 6 bases and the J gene lost 0 bases, with 9 bases spanning the gap. CDR1 and CDR2 (germline): MNHEY, SVGAGI. This CDR3 has 15 residues. Written as DNA, the CDR3 is TGTGCCAGCAGCGGGTTGGGCTCTGGGGCCAACGTCCTGACTTTC. Translating it yields CASSGLGSGANVLTF.

This clone occurred a few times. The rearrangement uses TRBV7-9 and TRBJ1-4; D call uncertain. In germline, CDR1 is SEHNR, CDR2 FQNEAQ (reference sequence). V was clipped by 4 bases and J by 0 bases, with 6 bases between them. The CDR3 spans 14 residues. CDR3 residues: CASSYKATNEKLFF. CDR3 nucleotide sequence: TGTGCCAGCAGCTACAAAGCAACTAATGAAAAACTGTTTTTT.

This clone was recorded a few times. The chain combines TRBV7-6 with TRBJ2-1; D unresolved. V was cut by 5 bases and J by 6 bases, with 17 bases left in between. The CDR3 extends over 15 amino acids. From germline, CDR1 is SGHVS and CDR2 FNYEAQ. The CDR3 reads CASSGRSPRSNEQFF. The CDR3 DNA is TGTGCCAGCAGCGGTCGGTCCCCTCGTTCCAATGAGCAGTTCTTC.

The chain carries TRBV2 and TRBJ2-7; D remains ambiguous. The V and J ends lost 1 base and 5 bases respectively, with 9 bases between them. The CDR3 runs 13 residues. The V gene's germline CDR1 is SNHLY and CDR2 FYNNEI. For the CDR3, the DNA is TGTGCCAGCAGTGAAGAGATTGTCGACGAGCAGTACTTC. Translating it yields CASSEEIVDEQYF.

The chain couples TRBV4-1 to TRBJ1-4; no firm D call. The CDR3 covers 12 residues. Trimming removed 0 bases from V and 8 bases from J, with 4 bases in between. Germline V gene data show CDR1 as MGHRA and CDR2 as YSYEKL. For the CDR3, the DNA is TGCGCCAGCAGCCAAGATCGGGAAAAACTGTTTTTT. Translated, it gives CASSQDREKLFF.

This clone has more than one count but fewer than ten. The rearrangement links TRBV7-2 to TRBJ1-2; 8 bases agree with TRBD1. Germline CDR1 reads SGHTA; CDR2 reads FQGNSA. V lost 1 base and J lost 4; bases outside the gene matches: 5. There are 15 residues in the CDR3. CDR3 in amino acids: CASSLVGQGAYGYTF. Written as DNA, the CDR3 is TGTGCCAGCAGCTTAGTTGGACAGGGCGCCTATGGCTACACCTTC.

The chain employs TRBV30 and TRBJ1-2; a weak D match, TRBD1 (6 bases). Germline loops: CDR1 GTSNPN, CDR2 SVGIG (reference sequence). Trimming left V 0 bases short and J 7 bases short, with 18 bases between. The CDR3 totals 15 residues. The CDR3 loop reads CAWSVQQGRAGGYTF. CDR3 in DNA: TGTGCCTGGAGTGTACAACAGGGCCGGGCTGGTGGCTACACCTTC.

The chain links TRBV7-6 to TRBJ2-7; D uncertain. V was cut by 7 bases and J by 4 bases, with 17 bases left in between. CDR3 length: 14 residues. Germline CDR1 SGHVS, CDR2 FNYEAQ. DNA for the CDR3: TGTGCCAGCACCCAAAGAGCGTTAGGGTACGAGCAGTACTTC. Translated, it gives CASTQRALGYEQYF.

This clone was seen more than once but under ten times. V is TRBV6-1 and J is TRBJ2-3; D call uncertain. This CDR3 is 13 amino acids long. Trimming took off 4 bases at V and 2 bases at J, with 7 bases between the two ends. Germline CDR1 and CDR2: MNHNS and SASEGT. This chain's CDR3 is CASSGTDTDTQYF. DNA of the CDR3: TGTGCCAGCAGTGGCACAGACACAGATACGCAGTATTTT.

V and J are TRBV12-5 and TRBJ2-5; D perhaps matches TRBD2 (5 bases). The CDR3 is 17 residues long. With 0 bases removed from V and 5 bases from J, the gap between germline ends came to 19 bases. The germline V gene encodes CDR1 LGHNT and CDR2 FRNRAP. The CDR3 DNA sequence: TGTGCTAGTGGTTTGGTACGGAAAACCGGGGATTGGGAGACCCAGTACTTC. Translated: CASGLVRKTGDWETQYF.

The V gene is TRBV14, the J gene TRBJ1-2, with D unclear. Germline CDR1 and CDR2: SGHDN and FVKESK. The CDR3 is made up of 13 amino acids. V dropped 0 bases and J dropped 2 bases, with 4 bases sitting between them. The CDR3 spells CASSQERNYGYTF. The CDR3 bases are TGTGCCAGCAGCCAAGAGAGAAACTATGGCTACACCTTC.

This clone has a handful of counts. The chain is built from TRBV2 and TRBJ1-6, with D perhaps TRBD1 (5 bases). V was clipped by 7 bases and J by 4 bases, with 8 bases between them. Germline assignment: CDR1 SNHLY and CDR2 FYNNEI. The length of the CDR3 is 13 residues. The CDR3 protein is CASNRQYNSPLHF. The DNA for the CDR3 is TGTGCCAGCAATCGACAGTATAATTCACCCCTCCACTTT. The full variable domain, completed using reference TRBV2 and TRBJ1-6, is EPEVTQTPSHQVTQMGQEVILRCVPISNHLYFYWYRQILGQKVEFLVSFYNNEISEKSEIFDDQFSVERPDGSNFTLKIRSTKLEDSAMYFCASNRQYNSPLHFGNGTRLTVT.

This rearrangement joins TRBV28 to TRBJ2-7; 10 nucleotides align to TRBD1. The germline V gene has CDR1 MDHEN and CDR2 SYDVKM. The CDR3 is 13 residues long. Trimming at V came to 10 bases and at J to 7 bases, leaving 10 bases not matched to a gene. CDR3 protein: CAIYRQGAREQYF. Written as DNA, the CDR3 is TGTGCCATCTACCGACAGGGGGCGAGGGAGCAGTACTTC. The entire variable domain, with the rest obtained from reference TRBV28 and TRBJ2-7, is as follows: DVKVTQSSRYLVKRTGEKVFLECVQDMDHENMFWYRQDPGLGLRLIYFSYDVKMKEKGDIPEGYSVSREKKERFSLILESASTNQTSMYLCAIYRQGAREQYFGPGTRLTVT.

The V and J genes are TRBV2 and TRBJ1-5, with D uncertain. V was cut by 3 bases and J by 2 bases, with 14 bases left in between. This CDR3 spans 16 amino acids. CDR1 and CDR2 (germline): SNHLY, FYNNEI. The CDR3 loop is CASSDRVEMGNQPQHF. The CDR3, as DNA: TGTGCCAGCAGTGACCGGGTGGAGATGGGCAATCAGCCCCAGCATTTT.

The genes are TRBV5-6 and TRBJ1-2, with D perhaps matching TRBD1 (5 bases). Trimming pared 0 bases from V and 4 bases from J, leaving 7 bases between. This CDR3 region has 13 residues. Germline V CDR1 and CDR2: SGHDT, YYEEEE. The CDR3 DNA is TGTGCCAGCAGCTTGGAGACAGCCTATGGCTACACCTTC. It encodes CASSLETAYGYTF.

The gene calls are TRBV7-3 and TRBJ1-1, with 9 bases aligning to TRBD1. The CDR3 length is 13 residues. The V segment lost 8 bases and the J segment 4 bases; nucleotides outside the gene matches: 5. Germline V gene data show CDR1 as SGHTA and CDR2 as FQGTGA. This CDR3 is CASEGTGLTEAFF. The CDR3 coding sequence is TGTGCCAGCGAAGGGACAGGGCTCACTGAAGCTTTCTTT.

This clone was seen only a few times. The CDR3 region is CASSMTRGGLDTQYF. CDR3 in DNA: TGTGCCAGCAGCATGACGCGGGGGGGCCTAGATACGCAGTATTTT. The chain carries TRBV7-9 and TRBJ2-3; TRBD2 matches 9 bases. Germline loops: CDR1 SEHNR, CDR2 FQNEAQ (reference sequence). This CDR3 contains 15 residues. The V segment lost 5 bases and the J segment 5 bases; nucleotides outside the gene matches: 8. Full variable domain (rest looked up from reference TRBV7-9 and TRBJ2-3): DTGVSQNPRHKITKRGQNVTFRCDPISEHNRLYWYRQTLGQGPEFLTYFQNEAQLEKSRLLSDRFSAERPKGSFSTLEIQRTEQGDSAMYLCASSMTRGGLDTQYFGPGTRLTVL.

This clone turned up a few times. The CDR3 DNA sequence: TGCGCCAGCAGCTTGGCGGGACAGAGTTCTCCTAACTCTGGGGCCAACGTCCTGACTTTC. Translated, it gives CASSLAGQSSPNSGANVLTF. The chain is built from TRBV5-1 and TRBJ2-6, with 7 bases that match TRBD1. V lost 0 bases, J lost 0 bases, and 12 bases stayed unmatched. Per germline, CDR1 SGHRS and CDR2 YFSETQ. The CDR3 contains 20 residues.

This clone was counted between two and nine times. The V call is TRBV28, the J call TRBJ1-1; 8 positions match TRBD1. J was trimmed by 4 bases and V by 6 bases; bases with no gene match: 7. Germline V gene data show CDR1 as MDHEN and CDR2 as SYDVKM. The CDR3 has 14 amino acids. CDR3 amino acids: CASRGITGGTEAFF. The CDR3, as DNA: TGTGCCAGCAGAGGAATAACAGGGGGCACTGAAGCTTTCTTT.

The table lists this clone with a few counts. The chain couples TRBV29-1 to TRBJ1-2; D uncertain. CDR3 length equals 15 residues. The germline gives CDR1 SQVTM, CDR2 ANQGSEA. Trimming removed 2 bases at V and 1 base at J, with 14 bases between. CDR3 in amino acids: CSVESGGSFNYGYTF. The CDR3 coding sequence is TGCAGCGTTGAAAGTGGAGGGTCATTTAACTATGGCTACACCTTC.

This chain uses TRBV11-2 with TRBJ2-1, with unresolved D. This CDR3 region has 14 residues. The V gene lost 4 bases and the J gene lost 6 bases, with 13 bases spanning the gap. Germline V gene sequence: CDR1 SGHAT, CDR2 FQNNGV. CDR3 bases: TGTGCCAGCAGCTCCTCCTTTGGCATCAATGAGCAGTTCTTC. Its translation is CASSSSFGINEQFF.